This TCR beta chain was sequenced during a study of shared clonotypes between healthy human individuals. Findings and limits, study-wide: For naive CD4 cells, 4.5% to 6.5% of clonotypes were shared across a handful of donors. Limited genetic and exposure-history diversity came from having few donors.

A word on this clone: The antigen remains unidentified.

The CDR3 is 15 residues long. The germline V and J ends were trimmed by 5 bases and 0 bases, with 8 bases remaining between them. The germline gives CDR1 SNHLY, CDR2 FYNNEI. Every immunoSEQ plate was one replicate of a subset's evenly spread DNA. The repertoire was sequenced with immunoSEQ multiplex PCR; TCRdb's copy has only in-frame clones and lacks some. The sample records hundreds of thousands of clones, approximately 79% being singletons. Source material: memory CD4+ T cells sorted from blood. The subset was: CD45RA-negative fraction. V gene TRBV2 combines with J gene TRBJ2-6; D is undetermined. This sequence was found in a woman in her twenties or thirties in good health. The CDR3 here is CASSPEISGANVLTF. The CDR3 nucleotides are TGTGCCAGCAGTCCAGAGATCTCTGGGGCCAACGTCCTGACTTTC.